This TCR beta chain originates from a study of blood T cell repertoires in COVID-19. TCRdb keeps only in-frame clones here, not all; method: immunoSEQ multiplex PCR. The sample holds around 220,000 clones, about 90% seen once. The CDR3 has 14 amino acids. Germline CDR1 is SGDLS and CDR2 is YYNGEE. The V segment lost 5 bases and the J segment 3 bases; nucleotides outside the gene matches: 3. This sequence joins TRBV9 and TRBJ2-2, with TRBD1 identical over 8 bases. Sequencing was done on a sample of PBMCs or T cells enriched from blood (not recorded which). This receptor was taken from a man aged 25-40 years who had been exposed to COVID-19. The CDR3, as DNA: TGTGCCAGCAGGGGACAGGACTACACCGGGGAGCTGTTTTTT. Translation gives CASRGQDYTGELFF.